This TCR beta chain was retrieved from a study of shared clonotypes between healthy human individuals. Broader study findings: Rarefaction curves obtained for sorted subsets showed sequencing incomplete despite large depth. Naive subsets usually exceeded memory subsets in estimated richness. The sole specimen, blood, was sampled, and tissue repertoires likely differ.

Data came from immunoSEQ multiplex PCR; TCRdb stores just in-frame clones and leaves some out. The top ten hold around 0.45% of the sample, which has roughly 1,500,000 clones, about 98% seen once. This CDR3 is built from 14 residues. The J segment lost 6 bases and the V segment lost 7 bases, leaving 8 bases of the junction unmatched. The germline V gene has CDR1 MGHDK and CDR2 SYGVNS. As for this clone: Its antigen remains unknown.

Sequenced input: naive CD4+ T cells sorted from blood. Sample subset: CD45RA+ positively selected. V is TRBV25-1 and J is TRBJ2-1, with TRBD2 matching over 8 bases. The source is a man aged 25-40 years in good health. CDR3 bases: TGTGCCAGCACCCCGAAAGGACTAGCCAATGAGCAGTTCTTC. Translation: CASTPKGLANEQFF.